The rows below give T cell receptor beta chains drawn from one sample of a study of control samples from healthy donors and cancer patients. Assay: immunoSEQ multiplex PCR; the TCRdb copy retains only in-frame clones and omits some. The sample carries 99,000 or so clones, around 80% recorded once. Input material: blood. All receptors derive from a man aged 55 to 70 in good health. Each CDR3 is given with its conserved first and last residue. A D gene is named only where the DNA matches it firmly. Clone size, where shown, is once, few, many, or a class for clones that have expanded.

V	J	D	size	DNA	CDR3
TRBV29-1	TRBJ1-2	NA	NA	TGCAGCGTCCAAATAACAGTACGGGATGGCTACACCTTC	CSVQITVRDGYTF
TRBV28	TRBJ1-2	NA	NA	TGTGCCAGCAGTTTACCAGGGGTTGGGGACACCTTC	CASSLPGVGDTF
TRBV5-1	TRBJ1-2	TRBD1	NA	TGCGCCAGCAGCCTATCGACAGGGATCCCGTCGGGAGGCTACACCTTC	CASSLSTGIPSGGYTF
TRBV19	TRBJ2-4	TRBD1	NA	TGTGCCAGCTGGGACAGGGGTACGGGCAAAAACATTCAGTACTTC	CASWDRGTGKNIQYF
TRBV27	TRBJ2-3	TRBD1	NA	TGTGCCAGCAGTGACAGGGGCACAGATACGCAGTATTTT	CASSDRGTDTQYF
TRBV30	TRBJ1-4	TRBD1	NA	TGTGCCTGCCGACAGGGAAATCGAAAGGAAAAACTGTTTTTT	CACRQGNRKEKLFF
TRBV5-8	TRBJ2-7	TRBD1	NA	TGTGCCCGCCCTCCGTCAGGGGGACCCTACGAGCAGTACTTC	CARPPSGGPYEQYF
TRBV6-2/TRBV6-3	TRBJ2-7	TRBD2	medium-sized	TGTGCCAGCAGTTACGAGGCTAGCGGGAGCTACGAGCAGTACTTC	CASSYEASGSYEQYF
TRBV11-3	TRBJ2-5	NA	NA	TGTGCCAGCAGCTTACGGATCCAAGAGACCCAGTACTTC	CASSLRIQETQYF
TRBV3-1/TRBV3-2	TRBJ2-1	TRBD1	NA	TGTGCCAGCAGCCAAAACAGGGGAACCTACAATGAGCAGTTCTTC	CASSQNRGTYNEQFF
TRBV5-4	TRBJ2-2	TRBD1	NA	TGTGCCAGCAGCTTGGGGGGACAGGGGTACACCGGGGAGCTGTTTTTT	CASSLGGQGYTGELFF
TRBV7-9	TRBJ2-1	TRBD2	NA	TGTGCCAGCAGCTTCCTCGTGGGACTAGCGGACAATGAGCAGTTCTTC	CASSFLVGLADNEQFF
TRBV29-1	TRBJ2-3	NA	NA	TGCAGCGTTGGACCCGTGATTAGCGGCACAGATACGCAGTATTTT	CSVGPVISGTDTQYF
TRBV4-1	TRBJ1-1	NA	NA	TGCGCCAGCAGCCGCTCGGGACACATGAACACTGAAGCTTTCTTT	CASSRSGHMNTEAFF
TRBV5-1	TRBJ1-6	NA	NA	TGCGCCAGCAGCTCGGCGGGACGGGGAAATTCACCCCTCCACTTT	CASSSAGRGNSPLHF
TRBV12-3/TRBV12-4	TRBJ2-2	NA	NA	TGTGCCAGCAGTTTCCCCGGGGAGCTGTTTTTT	CASSFPGELFF
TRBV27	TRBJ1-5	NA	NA	TGTGCCAGCAGCCGTTACAGGGTGGATCAGCCCCAGCATTTT	CASSRYRVDQPQHF
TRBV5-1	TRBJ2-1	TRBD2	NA	TGCGCCAGCAGCTTGGTGGCGGGGGGGCCTAACAATGAGCAGTTCTTC	CASSLVAGGPNNEQFF